The source of this T cell receptor beta chain is a study of T cells in localized non-small cell lung cancer (dated by TCRdb to the early 2020s). For the study in its entirety: The study examined T cell repertoires in 200 to 250 patients with early-stage NSCLC and compared tumors with uninvolved tumor-adjacent lungs. The cohort was made up of approximately 250 treatment-naive NSCLC patients whose localized lung tumors had been resected. A mean age of around 66 years was recorded for the NSCLC patients, of whom 129 were male and more than 95 were female. General conclusions and limits of the study: Because multi-region tumor sequencing was not done, intratumor heterogeneity could not be ruled out. Because of the exploratory design, TCR variables were selected using unadjusted p-values without false-discovery rate correction. Uninvolved tumor-adjacent lung showed the highest T cell clonality, higher than tumor, which suggests more focused antigenic responses in the uninvolved tumor-adjacent lung. Higher blood T cell density associated with longer overall survival, while higher adjacent-lung clonality associated with shorter survival. A median of around 50 of the top 100 tumor clones were detected in paired uninvolved adjacent lung, and around 30 of these tumor clones were also found among the top 100 clones of the paired uninvolved adjacent lung.

At diagnosis, peripheral blood, uninvolved tumor-adjacent lung and tumor were collected and were preserved as a mix of fresh-frozen and FFPE material. For TCR repertoire profiling, the blood samples were analyzed as peripheral blood mononuclear cells. In regard to this clone: Its target antigen remains unknown. There are no base qualities to consult, and no much larger clone falls within one base.

Trimming takes 6 bases off V and 0 bases off J; junction bases not matched to a gene: 11. As encoded in the germline V gene, CDR1 is MDHEN while CDR2 is SYDVKM. The CDR3 runs 18 residues from the cysteine to the phenylalanine. Only the CDR3 DNA stays, 54 bases, in frame from base 1. The immunoSEQ Assay was used to sequence TCR beta CDR3 regions from DNA. The study's processing was this. T cell density was computed as TCR beta template counts normalized to usable DNA estimated by amplifying housekeeping genes. Richness was estimated with the preseqR package, extrapolating to 400,000 templates for PBMC samples and 120,000 templates for tissue samples. Clonality was defined as one minus Pielou's evenness. To identify tissue-enriched TCRs, differential abundance testing was run on productive amino-acid clonotypes with a minimum total count of 5 and an alpha of 0.1. The Jaccard Index and the Morisita Overlap Index were used to quantify repertoire overlap between compartments. GLIPH grouped TCR beta CDR3s together with public tetramer-defined viral CDR3s, and a viral motif had to include at least three viral sequences and also show V-gene enrichment. The table was pulled from immuneACCESS by TCRdb, which kept in-frame rearrangements only. Such tables lose some clones; where checked, under half of the loss comes from unresolved V genes, and the rest has no known cause. The V and J calls and clone size are taken from that table; D and trimming were inferred from the DNA. This sample is represented by more than 30,000 clones; roughly 88% of them were singletons. Of the sample, under 5% falls within the top ten clones.

Source: peripheral blood mononuclear cells, taken before any cancer treatment. This TCR was recovered from a woman aged 35 to 69 with stage III lung adenocarcinoma. Here the chain combines TRBV28 and TRBJ2-2; 9 junctional bases match TRBD1. The nucleotide sequence reads TGTGCCAGCAGCCCAGATCGTGGGACAGGGACGAACACCGGGGAGCTGTTTTTT. Its translation is CASSPDRGTGTNTGELFF. When the CDR3 is completed using the reference TRBV28 and TRBJ2-2 genes on either side, the full variable domain is DVKVTQSSRYLVKRTGEKVFLECVQDMDHENMFWYRQDPGLGLRLIYFSYDVKMKEKGDIPEGYSVSREKKERFSLILESASTNQTSMYLCASSPDRGTGTNTGELFFGEGSRLTVL.